This TCR beta chain stems from a study of blood T cells in healthy people across ages. The authors isolated at least 7 million PBMCs per sample. The V end lost 7 bases, the J end lost 0 bases, and 9 bases lay between the germline ends. Germline lookup yields CDR1 DFQATT and CDR2 SNEGSKA (reference sequence). This CDR3 is 12 amino acids long. Of note for this clonotype: Its specificity is unknown.

Sample-barcoded 5' priming and a J-beta primer mix drove a second PCR of 7 to 11 cycles. TCRdb re-called the 5' RACE reads through MiXCR, storing one row per CDR3 protein. The data contain about 970,000 distinct CDR3 sequences, roughly 50% of them seen just once; the ten biggest clones take up about a fifth. General observations from the study: The unknown donor CMV status may have confounded expanded clonotype changes. Diversity figures derived from one million T cells were judged to underestimate the true value. Naive CD4+ cell counts and diversity both ran higher in long-lived than in aged donors.

The sequence came from a woman aged 55 to 70 in good health. The chain recombines TRBV20-1 with TRBJ2-5, with D maybe TRBD2 (5 bases). The sample was blood. DNA for the CDR3: TGCAGTGTTGACTACCACCAAGAGACCCAGTACTTC. Its translation: CSVDYHQETQYF.